This entry describes one T cell receptor (beta chain). The source of the sample is a study of blood T cell repertoires in COVID-19. Libraries were prepared by immunoSEQ multiplex PCR; TCRdb keeps only in-frame clonotypes and omits some of them. The sample includes about 78,000 clones, over 70% of them seen just once. Germline lookup yields CDR1 SGHRS and CDR2 YFSETQ. The CDR3 has 14 residues. The V end lost 4 bases, the J end lost 7 bases, and 14 bases lay between the germline ends. J is TRBJ1-4 and V is TRBV5-1, with D perhaps matching TRBD1 (5 bases). Sequenced: peripheral blood. This receptor was taken from a human donor in a cohort sampled during active COVID-19. The CDR3 nucleotides are TGCGCCAGCAGCGGCGGGACCGAGGGTGAAAAACTGTTTTTT. Translating gives CASSGGTEGEKLFF.